This T cell receptor (beta chain) was identified during a study of cytomegalovirus exposure and HLA in healthy donors. Study conclusions and caveats: Per a later analysis, HLA-associated TCR beta chains showed more clonal expansion than other, equally common TCR beta chains.

V lost 0 bases and J 4 bases, leaving 13 bases between the germline ends. There are 15 residues in the CDR3. The germline gives CDR1 SGHRS, CDR2 YFSETQ. With 60 Vbeta and 13 Jbeta primers, the PCR was carried out. TCRdb keeps only in-frame clones here, not all; method: immunoSEQ multiplex PCR. The sample yields about 99,000 clones, more than 75% seen once. Unrecorded immune exposure was likely among donors, who were nominally healthy when sampled. As to this clone: Antigen unknown.

This chain links TRBV5-1 with TRBJ1-2, with D hard to call. The TCR was taken from a woman younger than 30 in good health and CMV-seropositive. Specimen: PBMCs. The CDR3 nucleotides are TGCGCCAGCAGCTTGGACCCAGTCACGGGCTATGGCTACACCTTC. This encodes CASSLDPVTGYGYTF. Full variable domain (rest looked up from reference TRBV5-1 and TRBJ1-2): KAGVTQTPRYLIKTRGQQVTLSCSPISGHRSVSWYQQTPGQGLQFLFEYFSETQRNKGNFPGRFSGRQFSNSRSEMNVSTLELGDSALYLCASSLDPVTGYGYTFGSGTRLTVV.